These T cell receptor beta chains were read from a single sample in a study of cytomegalovirus exposure and HLA in healthy donors. Clones were sequenced by immunoSEQ multiplex PCR, and TCRdb holds only the in-frame ones, with some missing. The table shows about 130,000 clones, with 76% occurring only once. Sequenced: PBMCs. These receptors were collected from a man aged 50 or older in good health and CMV-seronegative. CDR3s include the opening cysteine and the closing phenylalanine or tryptophan. D genes are given only for firm matches. Clone size is stated in some rows and not others, as once, few, many or a class when expanded.

D: TRBD1
size: -
V: TRBV5-1
J: TRBJ1-2
CDR3: CASSLAPGGNDGYTF
DNA: TGCGCCAGCAGCTTGGCTCCAGGGGGAAACGATGGCTACACCTTC

D: -
size: -
V: TRBV5-4
J: TRBJ2-3
CDR3: CATDPLGGGTDTQYF
DNA: TGTGCCACCGACCCCTTGGGCGGGGGCACAGATACGCAGTATTTT

D: -
size: -
V: TRBV29-1
J: TRBJ2-5
CDR3: CSVELGLSRQETQYF
DNA: TGCAGCGTTGAATTAGGACTAAGTAGGCAAGAGACCCAGTACTTC

D: -
size: few
V: TRBV7-2
J: TRBJ1-1
CDR3: CASSLGGGFISFF
DNA: TGTGCCAGCAGCTTAGGGGGGGGGTTTATTTCTTTCTTT

D: -
size: -
V: TRBV6-1
J: TRBJ1-2
CDR3: CASSDRVDYGYTF
DNA: TGTGCCAGCAGTGACAGGGTCGACTATGGCTACACCTTC

D: TRBD1
size: few
V: TRBV6-6
J: TRBJ1-4
CDR3: CASRGQGRGNEKLFF
DNA: TGTGCCAGCAGAGGACAGGGTCGAGGGAATGAAAAACTGTTTTTT

D: -
size: -
V: TRBV4-1
J: TRBJ2-3
CDR3: CASSQDGGSTDTQYF
DNA: TGCGCCAGCAGCCAAGATGGGGGGAGCACAGATACGCAGTATTTT

D: -
size: -
V: TRBV5-1
J: TRBJ2-6
CDR3: CASSLDSGSGANVLTF
DNA: TGCGCCAGCAGCTTGGATTCGGGATCTGGGGCCAACGTCCTGACTTTC

D: TRBD1
size: -
V: TRBV7-9
J: TRBJ1-1
CDR3: CASSLAGGDVTEAFF
DNA: TGTGCCAGCAGCTTAGCAGGGGGCGATGTTACTGAAGCTTTCTTT

D: -
size: few
V: TRBV28
J: TRBJ1-2
CDR3: CASSLLRGGYGYTF
DNA: TGTGCCAGCAGTTTACTACGGGGAGGGTATGGCTACACCTTC

D: TRBD1
size: few
V: TRBV29-1
J: TRBJ2-5
CDR3: CSAGDSQETQYF
DNA: TGCAGCGCTGGGGACAGCCAAGAGACCCAGTACTTC

D: TRBD1
size: -
V: TRBV28
J: TRBJ1-2
CDR3: CASILSGTGSGYTF
DNA: TGTGCCAGCATTCTCTCCGGGACAGGGAGTGGCTACACCTTC

D: -
size: -
V: TRBV2
J: TRBJ1-6
CDR3: CASSEARLGSPLHF
DNA: TGTGCCAGCAGTGAAGCGAGGTTGGGTTCACCCCTCCACTTT

D: TRBD2
size: -
V: TRBV5-1
J: TRBJ2-3
CDR3: CASQGLAITDTQYF
DNA: TGCGCCAGCCAAGGACTAGCCATCACAGATACGCAGTATTTT

D: TRBD1
size: once
V: TRBV7-9
J: TRBJ1-4
CDR3: CSSSSWGDRGDQKLFF
DNA: TGTTCCAGCAGCTCATGGGGTGACAGGGGAGATCAGAAACTGTTTTTT

D: -
size: -
V: TRBV7-2
J: TRBJ2-3
CDR3: CASSFGSGSDTQYF
DNA: TGTGCCAGCAGCTTTGGATCAGGGTCAGATACGCAGTATTTT

D: TRBD2
size: -
V: TRBV14
J: TRBJ2-5
CDR3: CASSNSGAETQYF
DNA: TGTGCCAGCTCGAATAGCGGGGCCGAGACCCAGTACTTC

D: TRBD1
size: -
V: TRBV6-5
J: TRBJ1-2
CDR3: CASSVDRAGYGYTF
DNA: TGTGCCAGCAGTGTAGACAGGGCTGGCTATGGCTACACCTTC

D: TRBD2
size: once
V: TRBV12-5
J: TRBJ2-3
CDR3: CASRASGLTDTQYF
DNA: TGTGCTAGTAGGGCTAGCGGTCTCACAGATACGCAGTATTTT

D: TRBD1
size: few
V: TRBV13
J: TRBJ1-5
CDR3: CASSSTGRDQPQHF
DNA: TGTGCCAGCAGCTCGACAGGGCGGGATCAGCCCCAGCATTTT

D: -
size: -
V: TRBV4-1
J: TRBJ2-5
CDR3: CASSQELGPNSGQYF
DNA: TGCGCCAGCAGCCAAGAACTGGGGCCAAACAGCGGGCAGTACTTC

D: -
size: -
V: TRBV29-1
J: TRBJ1-2
CDR3: CSVVVTGYGYTF
DNA: TGCAGCGTTGTTGTGACGGGCTATGGCTACACCTTC

D: -
size: -
V: TRBV11-2
J: TRBJ2-5
CDR3: CASTIQRGGGETQYF
DNA: TGTGCCAGCACCATTCAGAGGGGGGGCGGAGAGACCCAGTACTTC

D: -
size: -
V: TRBV5-4
J: TRBJ2-7
CDR3: CASSLELSYEQYF
DNA: TGTGCCAGCAGCTTGGAACTAAGCTACGAGCAGTACTTC

D: TRBD2
size: once
V: TRBV25-1
J: TRBJ2-7
CDR3: CASSRPLRTSGGAYEQYF
DNA: TGTGCCAGCAGCCGACCTTTGCGGACTAGCGGGGGGGCCTACGAGCAGTACTTC

D: -
size: once
V: TRBV7-9
J: TRBJ2-3
CDR3: CASSRYRTETTDTQYF
DNA: TGTGCCAGCAGCAGATACCGGACAGAAACCACAGATACGCAGTATTTT

D: TRBD1
size: -
V: TRBV25-1
J: TRBJ1-6
CDR3: CASSEFLRGQNSPLHF
DNA: TGTGCCAGCAGTGAATTTCTGAGGGGGCAAAATTCACCCCTCCACTTT

D: -
size: -
V: TRBV25-1
J: TRBJ2-2
CDR3: CASSGPGANTGELFF
DNA: TGTGCCAGCAGTGGCCCGGGGGCGAACACCGGGGAGCTGTTTTTT

D: -
size: once
V: TRBV13
J: TRBJ1-1
CDR3: CASSLAPQGDTEAFF
DNA: TGTGCCAGCAGCTTAGCACCCCAGGGTGACACTGAAGCTTTCTTT

D: -
size: -
V: TRBV5-4
J: TRBJ2-3
CDR3: CASSATGTDTQYF
DNA: TGTGCCAGCAGCGCGACAGGCACAGATACGCAGTATTTT

D: -
size: -
V: TRBV7-2
J: TRBJ2-1
CDR3: CASSLGGRGNDEQFF
DNA: TGTGCCAGCAGCTTAGGGGGCAGGGGTAACGATGAGCAGTTCTTC

D: -
size: -
V: TRBV7-9
J: TRBJ1-2
CDR3: CASSVSTGEYGYTF
DNA: TGTGCCAGCAGCGTCAGTACAGGCGAATATGGCTACACCTTC

D: -
size: once
V: TRBV15
J: TRBJ2-2
CDR3: CATSRDIASNGELFF
DNA: TGTGCCACCAGCAGAGATATAGCCTCTAACGGGGAGCTGTTTTTT

D: TRBD1
size: once
V: TRBV5-6
J: TRBJ2-6
CDR3: CASSPRDRASWANVLTF
DNA: TGTGCCAGCAGCCCCCGGGACAGGGCTTCTTGGGCCAACGTCCTGACTTTC

D: -
size: -
V: TRBV29-1
J: TRBJ1-6
CDR3: CIRTGGGHSPLHF
DNA: TGCATCCGTACTGGGGGGGGTCATTCACCCCTCCACTTT

D: TRBD1
size: few
V: TRBV12-5
J: TRBJ2-1
CDR3: CASGSDRGQILYNEQFF
DNA: TGTGCTAGTGGTTCGGACAGGGGGCAAATCTTATACAATGAGCAGTTCTTC

D: TRBD1
size: -
V: TRBV7-9
J: TRBJ1-2
CDR3: CASSLGKGQSGYTF
DNA: TGTGCCAGCAGCTTAGGGAAGGGACAGTCGGGCTACACCTTC

D: -
size: -
V: TRBV10-2
J: TRBJ1-4
CDR3: CASSTPGENEKLFF
DNA: TGCGCCAGCAGTACCCCGGGTGAAAATGAAAAACTGTTTTTT

D: -
size: -
V: TRBV4-3
J: TRBJ1-1
CDR3: CASSQAPQANTEAFF
DNA: TGCGCCAGCAGCCAAGCCCCCCAGGCGAACACTGAAGCTTTCTTT

D: TRBD1
size: -
V: TRBV5-6
J: TRBJ1-3
CDR3: CASSPGGQWKHHF
DNA: TGTGCCAGCAGCCCCGGGGGACAGTGGAAACACCATTTT

D: TRBD2
size: -
V: TRBV18
J: TRBJ2-5
CDR3: CASSPTGSGGEETQYF
DNA: TGTGCCAGCTCACCAACAGGCAGCGGGGGGGAAGAGACCCAGTACTTC

D: TRBD1
size: -
V: TRBV6-6
J: TRBJ1-1
CDR3: CASSYEGARTEAFF
DNA: TGTGCCAGCAGTTACGAGGGGGCGCGCACTGAAGCTTTCTTT

D: -
size: -
V: TRBV5-1
J: TRBJ2-5
CDR3: CASSLTGLKETQYF
DNA: TGCGCCAGCAGCTTGACAGGGTTGAAAGAGACCCAGTACTTC

D: TRBD2
size: -
V: TRBV2
J: TRBJ2-1
CDR3: CASTPGLAGGLDEQFF
DNA: TGTGCCAGCACTCCGGGACTAGCGGGGGGGCTCGATGAGCAGTTCTTC

D: TRBD1
size: few
V: TRBV5-1
J: TRBJ1-2
CDR3: CASSLPGQGYGYTF
DNA: TGCGCCAGCAGCCTACCGGGACAGGGATATGGCTACACCTTC

D: -
size: -
V: TRBV9
J: TRBJ1-2
CDR3: CASSALQGTDGYTF
DNA: TGTGCCAGCAGCGCTTTGCAGGGGACGGATGGCTACACCTTC